This T cell receptor (beta chain) originates from a study of tumor-infiltrating lymphocytes in primary liver carcinoma. Study as a whole: Per sample, productive TCRbeta reads numbered roughly 3.5 to 7.13 million, similar across tissue types.

Unsorted whole blood supplied the blood RNA, and germline DNA was isolated too. Study outcomes and limitations: Overlap between tumor regions exceeded overlap of tumor with adjacent tissue or blood.

A primer matching the constant region was used to make TCR beta cDNA from 500 to 650 ng of total RNA. Nested multiplex PCR, run for three rounds with slightly modified ARM-PCR, yielded TCR beta libraries. For approximately 10 cycles apiece, the opening two PCR rounds ran with TRBV1-TRBV30 forward primers and a C-beta reverse primer. TCRdb independently ran MiXCR on the multiplex PCR reads; one entry per CDR3 protein. Here the sample spans about 320,000 distinct CDR3 sequences, nearly 60% being singletons. This clonotype was recorded only once. Its antigen remains unknown. CDR1 is SGHNT and CDR2 is YYREEE in the germline V gene (reference sequence). The V gene lost 3 bases and the J gene lost 5 bases, with 11 bases spanning the gap. This CDR3 region has 13 residues.

The chain joins TRBV5-4 to TRBJ2-5; no clear D gene. The clonotype comes from a woman in her thirties with primary liver carcinoma and hepatitis B virus infection. Material for sequencing was peripheral blood. The CDR3: CASSSNLEETQYF. In DNA, the CDR3 is TGTGCCAGCAGCTCGAATCTCGAGGAGACCCAGTACTTC.